Listed here are 6 T cell receptor beta chains from one sample, sequenced in a study of cytomegalovirus exposure and HLA in healthy donors. Primers for the PCR totalled 60 Vbeta and 13 Jbeta. Generated by immunoSEQ multiplex PCR, the TCRdb table keeps only in-frame clones and is missing some. The sample lists approximately 110,000 clones; around 69% were seen once. The sequenced sample consisted of PBMCs. These receptors came from a woman aged 40 to 50 in good health and CMV-seropositive.

V is TRBV6-1 and J is TRBJ1-2; 8 bases line up with TRBD1. The length of the CDR3 is 14 residues. V shed 5 bases, J shed 0 bases, and the junction held 2 bases outside the gene matches. CDR1 is MNHNS, CDR2 SASEGT, per germline. The DNA of the CDR3 is TGTGCCAGCAGTTTGGACAGGGCTAACTATGGCTACACCTTC. It codes for CASSLDRANYGYTF.

This clone appeared once. This chain joins TRBV6-1 and TRBJ1-1, with 7 bases identical to TRBD1. The germline V gene encodes CDR1 MNHNS and CDR2 SASEGT. The CDR3 is 16 amino acids. V trimming: 1 base; J trimming: 4 bases; junction bases outside the gene matches: 9. The CDR3, as DNA: TGTGCCAGCAGTGAAGTATGGACCCGACAGGGCACTGAAGCTTTCTTT. It yields the protein CASSEVWTRQGTEAFF.

The chain couples TRBV13 to TRBJ2-3; D is ambiguous. The CDR3 has 13 amino acids. Germline assignment: CDR1 PRHDT and CDR2 FYEKMQ (reference sequence). Trimming removed 6 bases from V and 2 bases from J, with 9 bases in between. The CDR3 nucleotides read TGTGCCAGCAGGCAGATCAACACAGATACGCAGTATTTT. Its translation is CASRQINTDTQYF. Full variable domain (remainder filled in from reference TRBV13 and TRBJ2-3): AAGVIQSPRHLIKEKRETATLKCYPIPRHDTVYWYQQGPGQDPQFLISFYEKMQSDKGSIPDRFSAQQFSDYHSELNMSSLELGDSALYFCASRQINTDTQYFGPGTRLTVL.

The rearrangement links TRBV6-6 to TRBJ1-3; D unresolved. CDR3 length: 12 amino acids. The germline CDR1 and CDR2 sequences are MNHNY and SVGAGI (reference sequence). With 7 bases removed from V and 2 bases from J, the gap between germline ends came to 6 bases. In DNA, the CDR3 is TGTGCCAGCACCGAGGCTGGAAACACCATATATTTT. It translates to CASTEAGNTIYF.

The J gene is TRBJ1-1, the V gene TRBV2; D is unresolved. The CDR3 is 14 residues long. The V gene lost 1 base and the J gene lost 2 bases, with 8 bases spanning the gap. Germline V gene sequence: CDR1 SNHLY, CDR2 FYNNEI. Here the CDR3 reads CASSEVQPNTEAFF. The DNA of the CDR3 is TGTGCCAGCAGTGAAGTACAGCCCAACACTGAAGCTTTCTTT. The whole variable domain, remainder taken from reference TRBV2 and TRBJ1-1, is EPEVTQTPSHQVTQMGQEVILRCVPISNHLYFYWYRQILGQKVEFLVSFYNNEISEKSEIFDDQFSVERPDGSNFTLKIRSTKLEDSAMYFCASSEVQPNTEAFFGQGTRLTVV.

The chain recombines TRBV7-2 with TRBJ1-1; 7 bases agree with TRBD1. Germline CDR1 SGHTA, CDR2 FQGNSA. The trim removed 3 bases at V and 6 bases at J, leaving 4 bases unmatched. The CDR3 contains 13 residues. DNA of the CDR3: TGTGCCAGCAGCTTGATCCAGGGGGCTGAAGCTTTCTTT. It encodes CASSLIQGAEAFF.